This passage covers 9 T cell receptor beta chains from one sample sequenced in a study of tissue T cells after allogeneic stem cell transplantation. Method: immunoSEQ multiplex PCR; TCRdb's copy keeps in-frame clones and lacks some. Among approximately 45,000 clones listed, around 70% were seen once. Sequencing was done on a sample of sorted cells pooled from one or two spleens. The origin of the receptors is a pool of C57BL/6 mice in good health.

On this clone: Gene and germline names: mouse. The CDR3 goes on 1 residue after the read ends, and that part is filled in from the germline J gene. The chain carries TRBV26 and TRBJ1-1; maybe TRBD1 (6 bases). The CDR3 covers 14 residues. V dropped 3 bases and J dropped 2 bases, with 10 bases sitting between them. Germline-derived CDR1 and CDR2 are KGHPV and FQNQEV (reference sequence). CDR3 bases read: TGTGCCAGCAGTCTAGGGGGGCGCAACACAGAAGTCTTC. It yields the protein CASSLGGRNTEVF. The CDR3 reads in full as CASSLGGRNTEVFF.

As regards this clone: Here the gene names and germline are mouse. The CDR3 goes on 1 residue after the read ends, and that part is filled in from the germline J gene. The gene calls are TRBV16 and TRBJ2-3; D gene uncertain. Trimming removed 1 base at V and 5 bases at J, with 10 bases between. This CDR3 spans 14 amino acids. CDR1 and CDR2 from the germline V gene are SGHSA and FRNQAP. Partial CDR3 DNA: TGTGCAAGCAGCTTAGTATCGGGGAGAGAAACGCTGTAT. This sequence encodes CASSLVSGRETLY. The full CDR3 is CASSLVSGRETLYF.

In the case of this clone: Gene names refer to mouse genes. The CDR3 extends 1 residue past the end of the read, so its final part is completed from the germline J gene. The chain combines TRBV2 with TRBJ1-1; D gene ambiguous. Trimming shortened V by 3 bases and J by 8 bases, and 4 bases separated the two germline ends. The CDR3 runs 10 residues. CDR1 is LGHNA, CDR2 YSYQKL, per germline. CDR3 DNA, as far as it was read: TGTGCCAGCAGCCAGGGGGAAGTCTTC. The encoded protein is CASSQGEVF. The CDR3 in full is CASSQGEVFF.

As concerns this clone: Each gene name is a mouse one. The observed sequence ends 1 residue before the CDR3 terminus, with the missing tail filled in from the germline J gene. The chain combines TRBV26 with TRBJ2-7; D gene ambiguous. Trimming pared 2 bases from V and 7 bases from J, leaving 3 bases between. This CDR3 spans 10 amino acids. The germline V gene encodes CDR1 KGHPV and CDR2 FQNQEV (reference sequence). CDR3 DNA, as far as it was read: TGTGCCAGCAGTCTGGACGAACAGTAC. Protein: CASSLDEQY. The complete CDR3 protein is CASSLDEQYF. Variable domain in full (rest from reference TRBV26 and TRBJ2-7): NSKVIQTPRYLVKGQGQKAKMRCIPEKGHPVVFWYQQNKNNEFKFLINFQNQEVLQQIDMTEKRFSAECPSNSPCSLEIQSSEAGDSALYLCASSLDEQYFGPGTRLTVL.

For this clone: Gene names follow the mouse nomenclature. The CDR3 goes on 1 residue after the read ends, and that part is filled in from the germline J gene. The chain recombines TRBV29 with TRBJ1-1; no reliable D call. V lost 3 bases and J lost 1, with 3 bases in between. Germline assignment: CDR1 MSHET and CDR2 SYDVDS. The CDR3 extends over 12 amino acids. CDR3 region: CASSLGNTEVFF. CDR3 bases read: TGTGCTAGCAGTTTGGGAAACACAGAAGTCTTC.

On this clone itself: Gene names and germline refer to mouse. Read coverage stops 1 residue before the CDR3 terminus; the germline J gene supplies the remainder. V is TRBV16 and J is TRBJ1-1; D unresolved. With 0 bases removed from V and 4 bases from J, the gap between germline ends came to 3 bases. This CDR3 comprises 12 residues. Germline lookup yields CDR1 SGHSA and CDR2 FRNQAP. CDR3 DNA, as far as it was read: TGTGCAAGCAGCTTAGACACCACAGAAGTCTTC. Encoded protein: CASSLDTTEVF. In full, the CDR3 is CASSLDTTEVFF.

As for this clone: Gene names and germline refer to mouse. The read comes to an end 1 residue before the CDR3 does, leaving the germline J gene to fill in the end. This sequence joins TRBV31 and TRBJ2-7; TRBD2 agrees at 11 bases. The V gene end was trimmed by 0 bases and the J gene end by 7 bases; junction bases not matched to a gene: 5. The CDR3 covers 14 residues. CDR1 is GKSSPN, CDR2 SITVG, per germline. The chain's CDR3 is CAWSLLGGLEEQYF. The part of the CDR3 DNA that was read is TGTGCCTGGAGTCTACTGGGGGGGCTGGAGGAACAGTAC.

Remarks on this clone: Gene names follow the mouse nomenclature. The read is 1 residue too short to cover the CDR3 end, so that end is filled in from the germline J gene. This chain joins TRBV4 and TRBJ2-7, with D perhaps matching TRBD1 (6 bases). The CDR3 runs to 13 residues. In germline, CDR1 is LGHDT, CDR2 YNNKQL (reference sequence). The V and J ends lost 6 bases and 3 bases respectively, with 12 bases between them. CDR3 DNA (partial): TGTGCCAGCAGGTTGTGGGACAACTATGAACAGTAC. Translation: CASRLWDNYEQY. The full CDR3 is CASRLWDNYEQYF.

The sample holds a few counts of this clone. Mouse gene names and germline throughout. The read halts 1 residue ahead of the CDR3 end, with the missing end drawn from the germline J gene. The rearrangement joins TRBV19 to TRBJ2-7, with 7 nucleotides matching TRBD2. This CDR3 is built from 13 residues. Germline trimming cut 4 bases from V and 2 bases from J; bases unmatched to any gene: 3. Germline V lookup: CDR1 FNHDT, CDR2 SITEND (reference sequence). The CDR3 spells CASSRGGPYEQYF. The sequenced CDR3 bases are TGTGCCAGCAGTCGGGGGGGTCCCTATGAACAGTAC.